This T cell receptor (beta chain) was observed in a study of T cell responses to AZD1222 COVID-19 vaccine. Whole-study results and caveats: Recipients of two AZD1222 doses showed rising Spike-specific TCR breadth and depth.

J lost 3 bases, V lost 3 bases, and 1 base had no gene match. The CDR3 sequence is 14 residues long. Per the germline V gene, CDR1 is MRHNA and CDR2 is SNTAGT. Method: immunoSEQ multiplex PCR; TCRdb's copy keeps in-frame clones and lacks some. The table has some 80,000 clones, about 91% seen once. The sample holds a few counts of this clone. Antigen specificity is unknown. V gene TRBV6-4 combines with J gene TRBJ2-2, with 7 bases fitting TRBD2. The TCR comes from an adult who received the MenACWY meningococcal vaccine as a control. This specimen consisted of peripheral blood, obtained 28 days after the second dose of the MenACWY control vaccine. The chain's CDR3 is CASSEGGDTGELFF. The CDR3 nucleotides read TGTGCCAGCAGTGAGGGGGGGGACACCGGGGAGCTGTTTTTT.